This T cell receptor (beta chain) was found in a study of cytomegalovirus exposure and HLA in healthy donors. With regard to this clone: Its antigen is still unknown. A read error may account for a junction end that differs from germline.

The CDR3 totals 16 residues. The germline gives CDR1 SSHAT, CDR2 FNYEAQ (reference sequence). Only in-frame clones appear in the TCRdb table, and some are missing; sequencing was by immunoSEQ multiplex PCR. Among 120,000 to 150,000 clones listed, 87% were seen once. Overall study results and limits: Reports showed the classifier diagnosing cytomegalovirus status with high specificity and sensitivity.

The TCR comes from a man in his late teens or twenties in good health and CMV-seropositive. The sequencing sample was made of PBMCs. V usage is TRBV7-7 and J usage is TRBJ2-4; D is possibly TRBD1 (5 bases). CDR3 in amino acids: CASSLDRWIQGNIQYF. The CDR3 nucleotides read TGTGCTAGCAGTTTAGATAGGTGGATTCAGGGAAACATTCAGTACTTC.